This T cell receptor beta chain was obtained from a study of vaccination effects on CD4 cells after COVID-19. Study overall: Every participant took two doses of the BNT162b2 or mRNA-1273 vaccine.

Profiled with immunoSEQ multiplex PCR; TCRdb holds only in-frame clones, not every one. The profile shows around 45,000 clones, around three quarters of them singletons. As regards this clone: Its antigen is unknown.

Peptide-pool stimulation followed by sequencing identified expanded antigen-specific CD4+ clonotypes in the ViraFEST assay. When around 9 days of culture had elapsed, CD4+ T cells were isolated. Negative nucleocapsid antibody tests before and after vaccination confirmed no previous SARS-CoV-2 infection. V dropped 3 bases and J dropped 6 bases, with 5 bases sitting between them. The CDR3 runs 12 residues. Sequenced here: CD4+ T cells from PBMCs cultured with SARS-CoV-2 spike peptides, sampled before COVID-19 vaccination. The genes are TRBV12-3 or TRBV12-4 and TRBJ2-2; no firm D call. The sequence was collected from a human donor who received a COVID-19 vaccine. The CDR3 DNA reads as TGTGCCAGCAGTTTTGGGCCCGGGGAGCTGTTTTTT. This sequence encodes CASSFGPGELFF.